Reported below is one T cell receptor (beta chain). Its antigen is currently not known. Per-nucleotide qualities are absent, and no much larger clonotype sits a single base away. Other nucleotide sequences from this sample produce the same CDR3. The source of the sample is a study of shared clonotypes between healthy human individuals (dated by TCRdb to 2020 to 2022). Regarding the complete study: Three men and a couple of women, aged 18 to 49 years, made up the cohort. Per donor, three plates each were used for CD4 naive and CD4 memory, two for CD8 naive, and one for CD8 memory. The study deeply sequenced blood TCR repertoires of about five healthy adults to estimate repertoire size and the extent of clonotype sharing between individuals. To increase sequencing depth and limit assay-specific biases, TCR repertoire library preparation and sequencing were carried out by different laboratories using diverse techniques. Each donor's leukapheresis produced roughly between roughly 0.85 and 9.5 billion PBMCs.

Beyond this particular receptor, the publication reports: Across a handful of donors, about 4.5% of naive CD4, 3% to 4% of naive CD8, 2% to 2.5% of memory CD4, and 0.4% to 0.45% of memory CD8 clonotypes were shared. Estimated clonotype richness was generally larger for naive than for memory subsets. Only blood was sampled, and tissue TCR repertoires likely differ from those in blood. Rarefaction of sorted-subset datasets indicated incomplete sequencing despite the large sequencing depth. Because the study included a small number of donors, the genetic and exposure-history diversity represented was limited. Compared with non-shared clonotypes, clonotypes shared by all four sorted-subset donors had higher generation probabilities. Pairwise subsampling led to the expectation that sequencing depth would affect the degree of clonotype sharing among donors.

Using the deep immunoSEQ assay, TCR CDR3 regions were amplified from genomic DNA by multiplex PCR. Genomic DNA extracted from each cell subset was distributed evenly over all wells of several immunoSEQ 96-well plates, and each plate served as one replicate. Each replicate PCR for sorted subsets received about 200 ng genomic DNA, equal to about 30,000 T cell genomes. Purified libraries were measured with a Qubit 3.0 fluorometer, size-checked on a Bioanalyzer 2100, and measured again with the KAPA Library Quantification kit. Each immunoSEQ 96-well plate was sequenced on its own single-read 150-cycle Illumina NextSeq 550 flow cell. In the original analysis: Because the immunoSEQ output included only junctional sequences and no quality scores, the filtering could not be the same as the filtering used for full-length reads. To assign V/J genes and CDR3, sequences were annotated against IMGT germline references using PyIR, a Python wrapper for IgBLAST v1.9. Any read was removed if the V/J assignment was weak (E-value above 1e-6), the CDR3 was missing, or the read contained stop codons, out-of-frame junctions, or ambiguous translated residues. V3J clonotypes were defined as sequences sharing an identical inferred V gene, J gene, and CDR3 amino acid sequence. The percentage overlap between two repertoires was calculated by dividing the number of shared unique clonotypes by the size of the smaller repertoire. Richness of each repertoire was evaluated using RTK rarefaction, the Chao1 estimator, and Recon v2.1 estimates of unobserved clonotypes. Generation probabilities were computed with OLGA for all TCRbeta clonotypes obtained by the gDNA method from a few donors. The clones in this table, taken by TCRdb from immuneACCESS, are in-frame only. Not every clone is retained; where verified, under half of the shortfall comes from an unresolved V gene, and the cause of the rest is unknown. The V and J calls and the clone size are those of that table, but D and trimming were determined from the DNA. The sample contains about 600,000 clones, about 97% of them found a single time. The ten largest clones capture around 0.057% of the sample.

The donors were healthy, HIV-negative adults who had no recently reported acute infections or vaccinations. All donors were Caucasian adults living in Nashville, Tennessee, USA. CD4+ T cells were enriched by magnetic negative selection; naive cells were then positively selected on CD45RA, and the negative fraction formed the memory subset. Blood was collected by leukapheresis, and PBMCs were isolated by Ficoll-Histopaque density gradient centrifugation and then cryopreserved in liquid nitrogen vapor phase. Analytical flow cytometry was used to check the purity and quantity of every magnetically sorted T cell population. Genomic DNA was isolated from every sorted fraction and measured by UV absorbance on a Nanodrop 2000c. V is cut by 3 bases and J by 0 bases, and the space between the germline ends is 5 bases. From cysteine to phenylalanine, the CDR3 is 14 amino acids long. The only DNA kept is the CDR3, 42 bases in frame from the first base. CDR1 and CDR2 were assigned from the germline V gene (reference sequence) as LNHDA and SQIVND.

The chain links TRBV19 with TRBJ1-4; no confident D gene assignment can be made. This sequence was found in a woman in her thirties in good health. The sequenced material came from naive CD4+ T cells sorted from blood. The sample's cell subset or site, from its label and the paper: CD45RA+ positively selected. For the CDR3, the sequence is CASSITATNEKLFF. The DNA is as follows: TGTGCCAGTAGTATTACTGCAACTAATGAAAAACTGTTTTTT.